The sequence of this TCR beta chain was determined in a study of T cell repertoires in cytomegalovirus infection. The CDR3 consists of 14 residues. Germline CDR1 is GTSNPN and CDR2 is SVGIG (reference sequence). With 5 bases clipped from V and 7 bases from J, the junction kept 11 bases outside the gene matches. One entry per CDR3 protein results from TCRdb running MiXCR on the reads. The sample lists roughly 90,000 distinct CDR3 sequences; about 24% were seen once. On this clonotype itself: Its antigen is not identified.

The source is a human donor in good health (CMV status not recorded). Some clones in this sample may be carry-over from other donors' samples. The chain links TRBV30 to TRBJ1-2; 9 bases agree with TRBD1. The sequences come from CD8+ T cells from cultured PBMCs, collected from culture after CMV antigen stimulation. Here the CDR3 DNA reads TGTGCCTGGTACGCCGGGACAGGGCACGGTGGCTACACCTTC. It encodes CAWYAGTGHGGYTF.